This TCR beta chain was recorded in a study of T cells after posttransplantation cyclophosphamide. The sample holds many counts of this clone. The V and J ends lost 10 bases and 5 bases respectively, with 8 bases between them. The CDR3 covers 11 residues. Germline V gene data show CDR1 as MNHNY and CDR2 as SVGAGI (reference sequence). Only in-frame clones appear in the TCRdb table, and some are missing; sequencing was by immunoSEQ multiplex PCR. This sample includes approximately 2,500 clones with no singletons; its ten biggest clones take up 24%. Treatment was busulfan-fludarabine conditioning, a marrow graft, and cyclophosphamide on days +3 and +4.

The chain combines TRBV6-6 with TRBJ1-4; D is undetermined. The sequence came from a female patient aged 60 to 70 who received an allogeneic stem cell transplant from an unrelated donor, was CMV-positive, and had acute GVHD only. Some of the T cells may derive from the graft donor. Sequenced material: PBMCs, taken after an allogeneic stem cell transplant with post-transplant cyclophosphamide. CDR3 amino acids: CATFLNEKLFF. In DNA, the CDR3 is TGTGCCACCTTCCTCAATGAAAAACTGTTTTTT.